This T cell receptor (beta chain) was captured by sequencing in a study of blood T cell repertoires in COVID-19. Study-wide context: Acute-phase and convalescent COVID-19 samples originated in the United States, Italy and Spain. Nucleic acid was either cDNA or gDNA, and it came from T cells, B-cell-depleted T cells, or PBMCs.

Trimming cost V 1 base and J 3 bases; bases outside gene matches: 13. The CDR3 sequence is 18 residues long. The V gene's germline CDR1 is LGHNA and CDR2 YSLEER. Study processing details: The authors estimated nucleated cell counts from reference gene primer amplification. Here immunoSEQ multiplex PCR was the method, and the copy in TCRdb shows in-frame clones only, minus some. For V, J and clone size, that table is used; D and trimming come from the DNA. The sample includes about 230,000 clones, 80% to 90% of them seen just once. Sequencing was carried out using peripheral blood. The chain couples TRBV4-3 to TRBJ2-3; 7 nucleotides align to TRBD2. The clonotype comes from a woman of 80 years or more with active or convalescent COVID-19. CDR3 DNA sequence: TGCGCCAGCAGCCAAGCAAGCGGAACGGGGGGAGTAACAGATACGCAGTATTTT. Translating gives CASSQASGTGGVTDTQYF.